Detailed here is one T cell receptor beta chain. The antigen remains undetermined. TCRdb re-called the multiplex PCR reads through MiXCR, storing one row per CDR3 protein. Of 150,000 to 200,000 distinct CDR3 sequences in the sample, roughly 30% were seen once. These data are taken from a study of breast tumors, draining lymph nodes, adjacent tissues. Study-level findings and limits: Tumor TCR diversity was below lymph nodes but above nontumor tissue. Tumor T cell lymph node origin was a supported hypothesis, not proven. Compared with basal-like, luminal-like tumors shared significantly more repertoire with nontumor tissue. Findings are consistent with lymph node origin and intratumoral expansion of most tumor T cells.

The ends lost 3 bases at V and 9 bases at J; junction bases unmatched: 12. The CDR3 extends over 15 amino acids. The lymph nodes were axillary draining lymph nodes from breast cancer patients. The chain recombines TRBV12-3 or TRBV12-4 with TRBJ2-5; 8 nucleotides match TRBD1. The TCR comes from a female donor with breast cancer. Some clones in this sample may be carry-over from other donors' samples. Sequenced input: axillary lymph node tissue. CDR3 protein: CASSFLGQGIQPQYF. The CDR3, as DNA: TGTGCCAGCAGTTTTTTAGGACAGGGCATTCAGCCCCAGTACTTC.